Presented here are 10 T cell receptor beta chains from one specimen sequenced in a study of technical replicates of blood from several donors. Generated by immunoSEQ multiplex PCR, the TCRdb table keeps only in-frame clones and is missing some. Counted here are around 70,000 clones, 95% occurring once; the ten biggest clones make up approximately 0.25%. Input material: T cells isolated from PBMCs. The receptors were sampled from a human donor in good health.

The chain couples TRBV30 to TRBJ2-2; TRBD1 agrees at 9 bases. J gave up 6 bases and V 8 bases, and 7 bases lay outside the gene matches. The CDR3 is made up of 13 amino acids. CDR1 and CDR2 from the germline V gene are GTSNPN and SVGIG (reference sequence). The CDR3 spells CAKGQGWSGELFF. CDR3 nucleotides: TGTGCCAAGGGACAGGGCTGGTCCGGGGAGCTGTTTTTT.

The chain combines TRBV7-9 with TRBJ1-1, with D perhaps matching TRBD1 (6 bases). The CDR3 totals 15 residues. In germline, CDR1 is SEHNR, CDR2 FQNEAQ (reference sequence). V dropped 3 bases and J dropped 2 bases, with 13 bases sitting between them. The CDR3 coding sequence is TGTGCCAGCAGCTTCAGTCCGGGACAAAACACTGAAGCTTTCTTT. Amino acid sequence: CASSFSPGQNTEAFF. The full variable domain, its missing parts supplied by reference TRBV7-9 and TRBJ1-1, is DTGVSQNPRHKITKRGQNVTFRCDPISEHNRLYWYRQTLGQGPEFLTYFQNEAQLEKSRLLSDRFSAERPKGSFSTLEIQRTEQGDSAMYLCASSFSPGQNTEAFFGQGTRLTVV.

This chain connects TRBV7-9 to TRBJ2-3; 7 nucleotides line up with TRBD2. Trimming took 5 bases from V and 0 from J; bases not matched to a gene: 11. Per the germline V gene, CDR1 is SEHNR and CDR2 is FQNEAQ (reference sequence). The CDR3 is 17 amino acids. DNA for the CDR3: TGTGCCAGCAGCACCGGGGGAGGGCGTACTAGCACAGATACGCAGTATTTT. This gives the protein CASSTGGGRTSTDTQYF.

J is TRBJ2-6 and V is TRBV4-1, with D perhaps matching TRBD2 (5 bases). This CDR3 has 19 amino acids. Trimming removed 4 bases from V and 1 base from J, with 20 bases in between. Germline V gene lookup returns CDR1 MGHRA and CDR2 YSYEKL. CDR3 protein: CASSPRQGGPRSGANVLTF. The CDR3 nucleotides are TGCGCCAGCAGCCCTCGTCAAGGCGGGCCCAGGTCTGGGGCCAACGTCCTGACTTTC.

This clone was recorded once. This rearrangement joins TRBV7-8 to TRBJ2-2, with 8 nucleotides matching TRBD2. J lost 6 bases, V lost 5 bases, and 14 bases had no gene match. This CDR3 has 17 amino acids. Germline loops: CDR1 SGHVS, CDR2 FQNEAQ. The CDR3 nucleotides read TGTGCCAGCAGCCCGCGAGTAGACCAACTAGCGGCCGGGGAGCTGTTTTTT. It is translated as CASSPRVDQLAAGELFF.

The chain carries TRBV25-1 and TRBJ1-1; maybe TRBD1 (5 bases). V lost 5 bases, J lost 1 base, and 11 bases lay in between. The CDR3 is 14 residues long. Germline V gene data show CDR1 as MGHDK and CDR2 as SYGVNS. CDR3 DNA sequence: TGTGCCAGCAGTTCGCGAAGGGGGAACACTGAAGCTTTCTTT. Residues: CASSSRRGNTEAFF.

The chain has TRBV11-2 and TRBJ2-2; a weak D match, TRBD2 (6 bases). V lost 1 base to trimming and J lost 4 bases, with 19 bases between them. CDR1 is SGHAT, CDR2 FQNNGV, per germline. CDR3 length: 18 amino acids. CDR3 DNA sequence: TGTGCCAGCAGCTTAGTATTCGTTTGGGAGGAATCCACCGGGGAGCTGTTTTTT. Translated: CASSLVFVWEESTGELFF.

This clone was seen only once. J is TRBJ1-2 and V is TRBV6-1, with 7 positions matching TRBD1. CDR1 is MNHNS, CDR2 SASEGT, per germline. Losses at the gene ends were 0 bases for V and 7 bases for J; bases not matched to a gene: 8. The length of the CDR3 is 15 residues. This CDR3 reads CASSEAGRGVGGYTF. DNA for the CDR3: TGTGCCAGCAGTGAAGCGGGCAGGGGGGTTGGTGGCTACACCTTC.

V gene TRBV5-1 combines with J gene TRBJ2-3; possibly TRBD2 for D (5 bases). Germline assignment: CDR1 SGHRS and CDR2 YFSETQ. This CDR3 has 16 amino acids. V was pared by 2 bases and J by 2 bases, with 15 bases between. The CDR3 bases are TGCGCCAGCAGCTTAACGACCGAGGGTACCACAGATACGCAGTATTTT. This sequence encodes CASSLTTEGTTDTQYF.

The V and J genes are TRBV11-3 and TRBJ1-5; TRBD1 is a possible D gene (6 bases). The CDR3 runs to 16 residues. Germline V gives CDR1 SGHNT, CDR2 YENEEA. V lost 3 bases to trimming and J lost 0 bases, with 12 bases between them. CDR3 nucleotides: TGTGCCAGCAGCTTGACAGGAGTTGATAGCAATCAGCCCCAGCATTTT. Translation: CASSLTGVDSNQPQHF.